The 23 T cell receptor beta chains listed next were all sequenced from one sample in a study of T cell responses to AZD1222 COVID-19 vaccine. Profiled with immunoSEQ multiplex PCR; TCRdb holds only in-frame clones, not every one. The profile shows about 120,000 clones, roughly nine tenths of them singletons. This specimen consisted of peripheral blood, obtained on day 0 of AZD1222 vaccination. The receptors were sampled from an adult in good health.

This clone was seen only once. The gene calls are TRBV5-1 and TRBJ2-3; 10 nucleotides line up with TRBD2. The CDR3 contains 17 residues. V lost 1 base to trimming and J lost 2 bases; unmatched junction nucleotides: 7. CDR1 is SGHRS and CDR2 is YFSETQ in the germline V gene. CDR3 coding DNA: TGCGCCAGCAGCTTGATCCTAGCGGGGGATTCCACAGATACGCAGTATTTT. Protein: CASSLILAGDSTDTQYF.

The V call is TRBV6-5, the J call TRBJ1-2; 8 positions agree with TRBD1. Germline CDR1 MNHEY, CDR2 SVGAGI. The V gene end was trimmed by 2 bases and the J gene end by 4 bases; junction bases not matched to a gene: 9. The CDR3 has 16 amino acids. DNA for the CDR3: TGTGCCAGCAGTTACAAGGACAGGGTCCTTTTCTATGGCTACACCTTC. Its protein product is CASSYKDRVLFYGYTF.

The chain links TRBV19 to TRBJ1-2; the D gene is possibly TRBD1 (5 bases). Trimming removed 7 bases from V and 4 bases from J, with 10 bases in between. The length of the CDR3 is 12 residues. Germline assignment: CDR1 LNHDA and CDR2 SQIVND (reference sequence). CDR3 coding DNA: TGTGCCAGTACCTCGCAGGGCTATGGCTACACCTTC. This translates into CASTSQGYGYTF.

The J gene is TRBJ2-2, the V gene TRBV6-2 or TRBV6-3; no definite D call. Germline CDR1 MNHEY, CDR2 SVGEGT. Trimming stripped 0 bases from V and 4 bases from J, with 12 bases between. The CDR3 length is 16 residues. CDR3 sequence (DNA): TGTGCCAGCAGTTACTCCAGGACGGGTGGCACCGGGGAGCTGTTTTTT. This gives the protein CASSYSRTGGTGELFF.

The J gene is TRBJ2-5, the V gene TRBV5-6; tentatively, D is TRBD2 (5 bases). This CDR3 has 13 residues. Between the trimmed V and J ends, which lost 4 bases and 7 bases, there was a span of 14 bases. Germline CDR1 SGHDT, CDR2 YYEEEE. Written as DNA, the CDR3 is TGTGCCAGCAGCCCGACCCCGAGCGGGACCCAGTACTTC. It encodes CASSPTPSGTQYF.

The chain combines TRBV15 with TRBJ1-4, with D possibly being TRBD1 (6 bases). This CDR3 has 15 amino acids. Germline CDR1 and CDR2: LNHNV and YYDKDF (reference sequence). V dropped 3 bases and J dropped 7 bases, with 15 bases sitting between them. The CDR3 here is CATSRGASGSEKLFF. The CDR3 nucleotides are TGTGCCACCAGCAGGGGGGCTAGCGGAAGTGAAAAACTGTTTTTT. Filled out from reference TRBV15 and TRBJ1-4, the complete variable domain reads DAMVIQNPRYQVTQFGKPVTLSCSQTLNHNVMYWYQQKSSQAPKLLFHYYDKDFNNEADTPDNFQSRRPNTSFCFLDIRSPGLGDTAMYLCATSRGASGSEKLFFGSGTQLSVL.

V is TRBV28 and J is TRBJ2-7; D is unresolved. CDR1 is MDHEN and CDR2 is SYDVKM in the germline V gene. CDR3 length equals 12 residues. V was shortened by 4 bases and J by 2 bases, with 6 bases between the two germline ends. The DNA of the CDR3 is TGTGCCAGCAGTTCTACCCCCTACGAGCAGTACTTC. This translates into CASSSTPYEQYF.

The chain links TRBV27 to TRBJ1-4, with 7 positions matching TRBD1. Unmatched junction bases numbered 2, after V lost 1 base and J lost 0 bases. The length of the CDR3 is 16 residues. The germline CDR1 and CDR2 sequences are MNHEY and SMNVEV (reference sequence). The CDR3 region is CASSLLGQTTNEKLFF. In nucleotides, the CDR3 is TGTGCCAGCAGTTTATTGGGACAGACAACTAATGAAAAACTGTTTTTT.

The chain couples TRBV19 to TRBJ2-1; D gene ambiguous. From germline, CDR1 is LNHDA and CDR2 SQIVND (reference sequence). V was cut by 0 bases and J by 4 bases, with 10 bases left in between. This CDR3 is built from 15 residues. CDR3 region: CASSIEPIRYNEQFF. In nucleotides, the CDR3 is TGTGCCAGTAGTATAGAACCCATCAGATACAATGAGCAGTTCTTC.

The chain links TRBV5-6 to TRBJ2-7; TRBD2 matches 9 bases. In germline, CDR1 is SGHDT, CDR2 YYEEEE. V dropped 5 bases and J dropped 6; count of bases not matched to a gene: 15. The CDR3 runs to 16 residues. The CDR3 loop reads CASSPASGILLREQYF. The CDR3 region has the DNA TGTGCCAGCAGTCCTGCTAGCGGGATACTTCTGCGCGAGCAGTACTTC.

CDR3: CASSSDLGRLNSPLHF. In DNA form, the CDR3 reads TGCGCCAGCAGCTCTGACCTGGGACGGCTTAATTCACCCCTCCACTTT. J is TRBJ1-6 and V is TRBV5-1, with a weak D call TRBD1 (5 bases). This CDR3 comprises 16 residues. V dropped 3 bases and J dropped 6 bases, with 16 bases sitting between them. The V gene's germline CDR1 is SGHRS and CDR2 YFSETQ. The full variable domain, completed using reference TRBV5-1 and TRBJ1-6, is KAGVTQTPRYLIKTRGQQVTLSCSPISGHRSVSWYQQTPGQGLQFLFEYFSETQRNKGNFPGRFSGRQFSNSRSEMNVSTLELGDSALYLCASSSDLGRLNSPLHFGNGTRLTVT.

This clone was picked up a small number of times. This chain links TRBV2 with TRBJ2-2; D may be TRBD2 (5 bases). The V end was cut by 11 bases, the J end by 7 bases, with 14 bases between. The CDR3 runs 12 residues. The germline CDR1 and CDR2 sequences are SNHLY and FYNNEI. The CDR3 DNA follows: TGTGCCTTCCCCGGGAAGTACGGGGAGCTGTTTTTT. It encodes CAFPGKYGELFF.

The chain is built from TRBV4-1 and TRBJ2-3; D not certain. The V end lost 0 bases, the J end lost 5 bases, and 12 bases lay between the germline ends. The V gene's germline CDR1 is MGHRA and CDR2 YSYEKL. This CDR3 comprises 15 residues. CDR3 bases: TGCGCCAGCAGCCAAGATTTACTGCGAGGAGATACGCAGTATTTT. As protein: CASSQDLLRGDTQYF.

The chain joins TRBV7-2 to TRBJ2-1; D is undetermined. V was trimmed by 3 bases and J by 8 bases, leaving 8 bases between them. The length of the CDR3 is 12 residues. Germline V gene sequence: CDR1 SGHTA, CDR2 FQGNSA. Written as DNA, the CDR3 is TGTGCCAGCAGCTTTAGCAACTATGAGCAGTTCTTC. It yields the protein CASSFSNYEQFF.

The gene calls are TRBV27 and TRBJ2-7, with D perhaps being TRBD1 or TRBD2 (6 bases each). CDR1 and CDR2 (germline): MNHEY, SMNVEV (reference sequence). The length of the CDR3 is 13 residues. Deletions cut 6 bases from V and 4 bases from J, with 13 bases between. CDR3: CASRGKGGYEQYF. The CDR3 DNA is TGTGCCAGCAGGGGAAAAGGGGGGTACGAGCAGTACTTC.

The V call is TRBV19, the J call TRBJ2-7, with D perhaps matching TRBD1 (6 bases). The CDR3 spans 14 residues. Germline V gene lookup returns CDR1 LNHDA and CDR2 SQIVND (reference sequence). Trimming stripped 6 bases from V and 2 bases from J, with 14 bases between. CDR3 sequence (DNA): TGTGCCAGTAGCCAGACAGGAATCACCTACGAGCAGTACTTC. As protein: CASSQTGITYEQYF.

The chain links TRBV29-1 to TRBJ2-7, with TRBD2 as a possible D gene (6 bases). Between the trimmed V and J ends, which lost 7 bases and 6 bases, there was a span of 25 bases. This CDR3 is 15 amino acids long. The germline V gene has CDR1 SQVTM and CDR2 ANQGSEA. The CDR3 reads CSATPPGTPLGEQYF. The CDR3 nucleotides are TGCAGCGCCACTCCCCCAGGGACTCCCTTGGGCGAGCAGTACTTC.

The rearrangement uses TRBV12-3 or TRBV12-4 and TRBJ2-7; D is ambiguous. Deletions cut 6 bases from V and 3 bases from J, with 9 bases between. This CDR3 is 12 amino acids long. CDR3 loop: CASRYRVYEQYF. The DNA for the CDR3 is TGTGCCAGCAGATATAGGGTCTACGAGCAGTACTTC.

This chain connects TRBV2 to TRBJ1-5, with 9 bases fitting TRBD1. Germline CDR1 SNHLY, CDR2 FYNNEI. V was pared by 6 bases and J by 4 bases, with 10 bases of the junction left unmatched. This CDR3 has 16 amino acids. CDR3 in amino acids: CASREGQGNRNQPQHF. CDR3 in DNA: TGTGCCAGCAGGGAGGGACAGGGAAATAGAAATCAGCCCCAGCATTTT. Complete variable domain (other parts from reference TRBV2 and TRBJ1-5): EPEVTQTPSHQVTQMGQEVILRCVPISNHLYFYWYRQILGQKVEFLVSFYNNEISEKSEIFDDQFSVERPDGSNFTLKIRSTKLEDSAMYFCASREGQGNRNQPQHFGDGTRLSIL.

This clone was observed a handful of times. The CDR3, as DNA: TGTGCCAGCAGCCGACGGGCGCAATCAGTCGACACCGGGGAGCTGTTTTTT. Translation gives CASSRRAQSVDTGELFF. V usage is TRBV6-6 and J usage is TRBJ2-2; unclear D gene. CDR3 size: 17 residues. The V end was cut by 6 bases, the J end by 3 bases, with 20 bases between. Germline CDR1 reads MNHNY; CDR2 reads SVGAGI (reference sequence).

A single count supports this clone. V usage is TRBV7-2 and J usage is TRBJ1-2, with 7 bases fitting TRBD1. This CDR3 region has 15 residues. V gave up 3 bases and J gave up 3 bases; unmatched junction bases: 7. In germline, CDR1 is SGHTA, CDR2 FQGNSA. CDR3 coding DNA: TGTGCCAGCAGCTTCTGGATAGGACAGGACTATGGCTACACCTTC. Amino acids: CASSFWIGQDYGYTF.

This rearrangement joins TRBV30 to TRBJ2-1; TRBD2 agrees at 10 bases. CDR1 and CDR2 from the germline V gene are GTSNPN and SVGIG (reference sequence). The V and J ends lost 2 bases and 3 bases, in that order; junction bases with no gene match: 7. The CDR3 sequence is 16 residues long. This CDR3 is CAWSPLAGAHYNEQFF. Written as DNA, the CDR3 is TGTGCCTGGAGTCCTCTAGCGGGAGCACACTACAATGAGCAGTTCTTC.

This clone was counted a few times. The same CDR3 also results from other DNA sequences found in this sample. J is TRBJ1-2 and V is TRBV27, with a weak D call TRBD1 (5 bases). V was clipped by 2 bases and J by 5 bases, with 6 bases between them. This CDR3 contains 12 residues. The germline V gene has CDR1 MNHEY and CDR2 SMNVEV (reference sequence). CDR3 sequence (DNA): TGTGCCAGCAGTTTAAAGGGGTATGGCTACACCTTC. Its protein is CASSLKGYGYTF.